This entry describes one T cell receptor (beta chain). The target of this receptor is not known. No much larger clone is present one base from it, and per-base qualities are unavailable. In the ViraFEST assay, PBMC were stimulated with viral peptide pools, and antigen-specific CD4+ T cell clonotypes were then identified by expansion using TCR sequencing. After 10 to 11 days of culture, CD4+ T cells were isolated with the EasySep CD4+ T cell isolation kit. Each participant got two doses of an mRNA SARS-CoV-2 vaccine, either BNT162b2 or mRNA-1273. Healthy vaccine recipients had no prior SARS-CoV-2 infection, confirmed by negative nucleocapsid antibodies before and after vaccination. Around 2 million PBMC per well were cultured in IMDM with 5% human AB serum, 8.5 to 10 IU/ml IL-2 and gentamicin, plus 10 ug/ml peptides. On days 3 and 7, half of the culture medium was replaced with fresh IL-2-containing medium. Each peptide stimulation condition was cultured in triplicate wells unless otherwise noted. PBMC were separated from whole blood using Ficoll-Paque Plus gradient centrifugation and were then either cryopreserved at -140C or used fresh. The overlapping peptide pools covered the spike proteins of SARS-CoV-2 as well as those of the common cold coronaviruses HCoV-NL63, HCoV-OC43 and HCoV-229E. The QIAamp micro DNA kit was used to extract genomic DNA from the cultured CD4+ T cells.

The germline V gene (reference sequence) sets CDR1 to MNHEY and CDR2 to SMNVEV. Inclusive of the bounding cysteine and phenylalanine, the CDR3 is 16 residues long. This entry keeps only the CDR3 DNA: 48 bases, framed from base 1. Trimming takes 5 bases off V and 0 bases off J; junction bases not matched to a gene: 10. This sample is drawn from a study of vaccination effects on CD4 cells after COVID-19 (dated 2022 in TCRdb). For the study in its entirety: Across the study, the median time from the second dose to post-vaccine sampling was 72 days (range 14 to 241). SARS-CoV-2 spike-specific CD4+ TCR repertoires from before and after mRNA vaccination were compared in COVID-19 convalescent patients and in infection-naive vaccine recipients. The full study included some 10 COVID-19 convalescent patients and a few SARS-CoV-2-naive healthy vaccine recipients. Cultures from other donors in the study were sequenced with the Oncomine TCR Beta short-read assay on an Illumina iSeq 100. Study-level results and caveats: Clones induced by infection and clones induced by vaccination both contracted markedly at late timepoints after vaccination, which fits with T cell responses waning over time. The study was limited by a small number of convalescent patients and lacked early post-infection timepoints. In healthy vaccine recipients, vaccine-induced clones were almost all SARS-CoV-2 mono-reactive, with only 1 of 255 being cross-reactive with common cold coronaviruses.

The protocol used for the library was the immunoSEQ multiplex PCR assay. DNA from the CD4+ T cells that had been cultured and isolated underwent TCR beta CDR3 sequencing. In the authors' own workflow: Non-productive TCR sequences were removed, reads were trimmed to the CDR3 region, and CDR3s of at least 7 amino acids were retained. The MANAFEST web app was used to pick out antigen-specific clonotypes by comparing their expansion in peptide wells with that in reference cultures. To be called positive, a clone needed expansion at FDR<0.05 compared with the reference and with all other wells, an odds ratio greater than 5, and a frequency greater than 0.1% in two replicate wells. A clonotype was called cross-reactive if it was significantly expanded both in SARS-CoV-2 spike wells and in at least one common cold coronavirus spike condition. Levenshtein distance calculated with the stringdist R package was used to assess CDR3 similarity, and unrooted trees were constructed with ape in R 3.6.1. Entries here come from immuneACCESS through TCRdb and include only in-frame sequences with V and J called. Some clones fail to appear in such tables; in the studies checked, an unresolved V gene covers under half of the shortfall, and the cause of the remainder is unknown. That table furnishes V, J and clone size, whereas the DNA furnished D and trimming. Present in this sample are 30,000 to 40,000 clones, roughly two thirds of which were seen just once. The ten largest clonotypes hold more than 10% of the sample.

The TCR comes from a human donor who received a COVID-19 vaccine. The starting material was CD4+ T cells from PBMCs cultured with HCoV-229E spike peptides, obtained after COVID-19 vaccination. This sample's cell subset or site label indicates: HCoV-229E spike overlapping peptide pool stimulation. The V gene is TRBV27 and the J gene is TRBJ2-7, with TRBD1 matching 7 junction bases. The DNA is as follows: TGTGCCAGCAGTCCCAGGACAGGAGCAACCTCCTACGAGCAGTACTTC. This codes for CASSPRTGATSYEQYF.